This is a list of T cell receptor beta chains from one sample in a study of cytomegalovirus exposure and HLA in healthy donors. The protocol was immunoSEQ multiplex PCR, while the TCRdb copy is restricted to in-frame clones and leaves out a portion. This sample yields nearly 110,000 clones, of which 70% to 80% are seen a single time; about 0.84% belongs to the top ten. Sequencing was carried out using PBMCs. Every receptor here comes from a boy younger than 18 in good health and CMV-seronegative. CDR3s include the opening cysteine and the closing phenylalanine or tryptophan. D genes are given only for firm matches. Expanded clones get a size class; other rows say once, few or many, or leave the size out.

d_call,v_call,clone_size,j_call,cdr3_nt,cdr3_aa
NA,TRBV11-2,NA,TRBJ2-4,TGTGCCAGCAGCTCCCCCTCCGGCCCGGGACATCTAGCCAAAAACATTCAGTACTTC,CASSSPSGPGHLAKNIQYF
NA,TRBV7-2,NA,TRBJ2-5,TGTGCCAGCAGCTACCCGGACACAGAAGAGACCCAGTACTTC,CASSYPDTEETQYF
TRBD1,TRBV5-6,once,TRBJ1-4,TGTGCCAGCAGCGGGACGCCGACAGGGGCTGGGGAAAAACTGTTTTTT,CASSGTPTGAGEKLFF
TRBD2,TRBV9,few,TRBJ2-5,TGTGCCAGCAGCGATGACGGGAGGGCCGAGACCCAGTACTTC,CASSDDGRAETQYF
NA,TRBV6-5,NA,TRBJ2-7,TGTGCCAGCAGTTACGGGTCGGGGTACGAGCAGTACTTC,CASSYGSGYEQYF
TRBD1,TRBV5-1,NA,TRBJ1-2,TGCGCCAGCAGCTTGAGGACAGGGGGCGACGGCTACACCTTC,CASSLRTGGDGYTF
NA,TRBV10-1,few,TRBJ1-1,TGCGCCAGCAGGGCGACTGGGAACACTGAAGCTTTCTTT,CASRATGNTEAFF
TRBD2,TRBV28,NA,TRBJ2-7,TGTGCCAGCAGATTTCTAGCGGGGGGGCCGTACGAGCAGTACTTC,CASRFLAGGPYEQYF
NA,TRBV4-3,once,TRBJ2-3,TGCGCCAGCAGCCAAGGATCTGCTTGGGGGGGCTTAGATACGCAGTATTTT,CASSQGSAWGGLDTQYF
NA,TRBV5-6,few,TRBJ2-7,TGTGCCAGCAGCTTGGTGTCTAGCGACGAGCAGTACTTC,CASSLVSSDEQYF
NA,TRBV18,few,TRBJ1-5,TGTGCCAGCTCACCTTTGGCAGGGCGAAATCAGCCCCAGCATTTT,CASSPLAGRNQPQHF
NA,TRBV27,few,TRBJ2-2,TGTGCCAGCAGTTTCTTCGGAAGAGCGGGTACCGGGGAGCTGTTTTTT,CASSFFGRAGTGELFF
NA,TRBV7-2,NA,TRBJ1-2,TGTGCCAGCAGCCTCACAGGAGACTATGGCTACACCTTC,CASSLTGDYGYTF
TRBD1,TRBV2,NA,TRBJ2-7,TGTGCCAGCTCCGATAATAGGGACAGGGGGTATACCTACGAGCAGTACTTC,CASSDNRDRGYTYEQYF
TRBD1,TRBV27,few,TRBJ1-2,TGTGCCAGCAGTCTAAACAGGGGCGGCGGCTACACCTTC,CASSLNRGGGYTF
NA,TRBV10-3,NA,TRBJ2-7,TGTGCCATACAGGGTAGGCCGGGAGAGCAGTACTTC,CAIQGRPGEQYF